The text below deals with one T cell receptor (beta chain). The record originates from a study of cytomegalovirus exposure and HLA in healthy donors. The PCR had 60 Vbeta and 13 Jbeta primers. Clones were sequenced by immunoSEQ multiplex PCR, and TCRdb holds only the in-frame ones, with some missing. Of tens of thousands of clones listed, just under 90% are singletons. In germline, CDR1 is SGDLS, CDR2 YYNGEE. V was clipped by 4 bases and J by 6 bases; unmatched bases: 10. There are 14 residues in the CDR3. The clonotype was recovered from a boy younger than 18 in good health and CMV-seronegative. The genes are TRBV9 and TRBJ2-7; 7 bases match TRBD1. Sequencing was carried out using PBMCs. The CDR3 loop reads CASSTQTGESEQYF. In DNA form, the CDR3 reads TGTGCCAGCAGCACCCAAACAGGGGAGAGCGAGCAGTACTTC.